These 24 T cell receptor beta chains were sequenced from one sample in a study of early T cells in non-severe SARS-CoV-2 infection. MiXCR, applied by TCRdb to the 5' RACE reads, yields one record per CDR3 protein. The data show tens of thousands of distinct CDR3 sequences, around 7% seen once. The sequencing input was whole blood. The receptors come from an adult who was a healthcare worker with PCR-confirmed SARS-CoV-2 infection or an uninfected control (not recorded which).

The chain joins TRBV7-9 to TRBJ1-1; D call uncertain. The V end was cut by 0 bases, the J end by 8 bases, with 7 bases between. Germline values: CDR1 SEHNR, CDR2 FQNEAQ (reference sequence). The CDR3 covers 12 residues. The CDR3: CASSLAGGEAFF. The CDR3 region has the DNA TGTGCCAGCAGCTTAGCCGGCGGGGAAGCTTTCTTT.

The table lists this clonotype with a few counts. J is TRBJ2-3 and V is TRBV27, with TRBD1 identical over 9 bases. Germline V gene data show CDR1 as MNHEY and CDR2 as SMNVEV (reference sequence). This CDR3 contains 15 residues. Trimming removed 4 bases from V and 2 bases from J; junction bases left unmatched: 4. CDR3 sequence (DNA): TGTGCCAGCAGTTGGACAGGGGACCCCACAGATACGCAGTATTTT. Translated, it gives CASSWTGDPTDTQYF.

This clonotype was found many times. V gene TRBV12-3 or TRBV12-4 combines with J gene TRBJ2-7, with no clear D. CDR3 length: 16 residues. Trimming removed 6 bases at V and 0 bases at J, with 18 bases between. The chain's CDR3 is CASSPRWALASYEQYF. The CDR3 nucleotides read TGTGCCAGCAGCCCCCGTTGGGCCCTGGCCTCCTACGAGCAGTACTTC.

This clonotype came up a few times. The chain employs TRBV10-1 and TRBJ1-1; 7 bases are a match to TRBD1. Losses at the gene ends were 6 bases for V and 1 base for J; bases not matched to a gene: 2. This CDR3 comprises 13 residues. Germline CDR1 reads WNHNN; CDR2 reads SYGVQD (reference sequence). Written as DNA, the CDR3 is TGCGCCAGCAGAAGGACAGGGAACACTGAAGCTTTCTTT. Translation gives CASRRTGNTEAFF.

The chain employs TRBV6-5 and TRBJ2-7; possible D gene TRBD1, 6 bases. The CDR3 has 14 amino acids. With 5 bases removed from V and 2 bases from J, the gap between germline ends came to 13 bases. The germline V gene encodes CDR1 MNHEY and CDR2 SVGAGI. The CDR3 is CASSLVTGPYEQYF. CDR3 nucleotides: TGTGCCAGCAGTCTGGTGACAGGACCCTACGAGCAGTACTTC.

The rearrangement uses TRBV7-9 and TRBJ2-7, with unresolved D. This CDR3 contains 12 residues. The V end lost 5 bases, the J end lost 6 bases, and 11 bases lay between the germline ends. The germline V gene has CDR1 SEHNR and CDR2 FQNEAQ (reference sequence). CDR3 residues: CASSRTLPEQYF. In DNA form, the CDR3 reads TGTGCCAGCAGCCGTACGTTGCCCGAGCAGTACTTC.

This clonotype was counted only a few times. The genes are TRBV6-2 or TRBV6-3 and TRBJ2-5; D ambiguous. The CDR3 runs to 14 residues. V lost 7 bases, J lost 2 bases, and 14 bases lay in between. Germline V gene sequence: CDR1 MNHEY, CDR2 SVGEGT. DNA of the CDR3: TGTGCCAGCAAGTTGGCCAGAGCGCAAGAGACCCAGTACTTC. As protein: CASKLARAQETQYF.

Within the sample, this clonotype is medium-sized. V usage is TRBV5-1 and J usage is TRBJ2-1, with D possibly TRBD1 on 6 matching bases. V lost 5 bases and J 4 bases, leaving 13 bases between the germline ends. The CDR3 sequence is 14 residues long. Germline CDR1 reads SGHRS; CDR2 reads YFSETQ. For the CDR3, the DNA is TGCGCCAGCAGTGAACAGGGATCGTACAATGAGCAGTTCTTC. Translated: CASSEQGSYNEQFF.

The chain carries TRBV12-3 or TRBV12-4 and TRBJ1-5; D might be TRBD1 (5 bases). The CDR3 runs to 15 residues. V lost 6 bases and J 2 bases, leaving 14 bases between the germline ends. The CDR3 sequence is CASRAYSGGNQPQHF. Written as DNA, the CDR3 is TGTGCCAGCAGGGCTTATTCGGGGGGCAATCAGCCCCAGCATTTT.

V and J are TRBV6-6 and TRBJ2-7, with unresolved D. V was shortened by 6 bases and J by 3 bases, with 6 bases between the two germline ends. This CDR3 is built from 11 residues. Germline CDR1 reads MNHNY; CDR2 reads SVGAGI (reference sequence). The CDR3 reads CASSSYYEQYF. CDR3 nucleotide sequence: TGTGCCAGCAGCTCGTACTACGAGCAGTACTTC.

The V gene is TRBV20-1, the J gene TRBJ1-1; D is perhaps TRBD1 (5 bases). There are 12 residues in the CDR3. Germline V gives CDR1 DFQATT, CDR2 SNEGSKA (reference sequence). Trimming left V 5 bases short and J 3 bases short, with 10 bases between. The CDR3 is CSAAGGDTEAFF. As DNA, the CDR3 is TGCAGTGCTGCTGGGGGGGACACTGAAGCTTTCTTT.

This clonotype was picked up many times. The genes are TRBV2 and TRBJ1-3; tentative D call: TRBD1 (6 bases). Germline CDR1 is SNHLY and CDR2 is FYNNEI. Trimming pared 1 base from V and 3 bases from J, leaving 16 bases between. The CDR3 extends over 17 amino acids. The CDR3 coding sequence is TGTGCCAGCAGTGAAGGGCCGCCGGCAGGGGTTGGAAACACCATATATTTT. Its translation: CASSEGPPAGVGNTIYF.

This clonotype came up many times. CDR3 DNA sequence: TGTGCCAGCAGTGACACAGCAACTAATGAAAAACTGTTTTTT. Amino acids: CASSDTATNEKLFF. This chain uses TRBV12-3 or TRBV12-4 with TRBJ1-4; D uncertain. V dropped 5 bases and J dropped 0 bases, with 7 bases sitting between them. The CDR3 is made up of 14 amino acids.

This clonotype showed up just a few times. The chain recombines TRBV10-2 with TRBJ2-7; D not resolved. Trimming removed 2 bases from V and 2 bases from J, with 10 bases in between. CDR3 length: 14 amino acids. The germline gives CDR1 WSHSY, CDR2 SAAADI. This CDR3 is CASSETLGPYEQYF. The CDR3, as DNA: TGCGCCAGCAGTGAGACTCTAGGGCCCTACGAGCAGTACTTC.

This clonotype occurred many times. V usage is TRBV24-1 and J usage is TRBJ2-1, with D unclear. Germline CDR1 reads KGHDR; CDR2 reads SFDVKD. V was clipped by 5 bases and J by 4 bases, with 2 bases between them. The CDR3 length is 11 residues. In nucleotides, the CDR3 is TGTGCCACCAGTGCATACAATGAGCAGTTCTTC. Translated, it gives CATSAYNEQFF.

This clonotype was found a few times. In DNA, the CDR3 is TGTGCCAGCAGCCCTGGGGGAGACACTGAAGCTTTCTTT. Protein product: CASSPGGDTEAFF. The rearrangement uses TRBV3-1 and TRBJ1-1, with TRBD1 as a possible D gene (5 bases). Germline lookup yields CDR1 LGHDT and CDR2 YNNKEL (reference sequence). The CDR3 runs to 13 residues. V was shortened by 4 bases and J by 3 bases, with 9 bases between the two germline ends. The full variable domain, with the rest looked up from reference TRBV3-1 and TRBJ1-1, is DTAVSQTPKYLVTQMGNDKSIKCEQNLGHDTMYWYKQDSKKFLKIMFSYNNKELIINETVPNRFSPKSPDKAHLNLHINSLELGDSAVYFCASSPGGDTEAFFGQGTRLTVV.

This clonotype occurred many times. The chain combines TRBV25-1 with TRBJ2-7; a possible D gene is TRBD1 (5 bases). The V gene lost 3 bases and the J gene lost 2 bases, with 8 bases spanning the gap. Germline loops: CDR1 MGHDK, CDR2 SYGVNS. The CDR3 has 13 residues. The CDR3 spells CASSDREPYEQYF. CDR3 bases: TGTGCCAGCAGTGACAGGGAACCCTACGAGCAGTACTTC.

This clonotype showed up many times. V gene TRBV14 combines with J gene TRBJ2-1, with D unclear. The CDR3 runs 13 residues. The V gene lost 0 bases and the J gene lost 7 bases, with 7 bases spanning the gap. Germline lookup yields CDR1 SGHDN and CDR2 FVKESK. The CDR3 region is CASSQDRLNEQFF. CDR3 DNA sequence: TGTGCCAGCAGCCAAGACAGGCTAAATGAGCAGTTCTTC.

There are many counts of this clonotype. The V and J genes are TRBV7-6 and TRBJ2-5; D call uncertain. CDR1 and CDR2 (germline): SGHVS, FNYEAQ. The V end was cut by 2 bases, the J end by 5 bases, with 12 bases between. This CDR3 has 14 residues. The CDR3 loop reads CASSLSGAGETQYF. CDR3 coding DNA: TGTGCCAGCAGCTTATCGGGCGCCGGTGAGACCCAGTACTTC.

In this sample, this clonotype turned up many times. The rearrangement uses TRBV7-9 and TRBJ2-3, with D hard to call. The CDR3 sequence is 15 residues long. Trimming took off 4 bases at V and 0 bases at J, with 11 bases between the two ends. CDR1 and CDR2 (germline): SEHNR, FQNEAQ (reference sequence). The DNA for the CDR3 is TGTGCCAGCAGCTCGAATAGCCCTAGCACAGATACGCAGTATTTT. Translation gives CASSSNSPSTDTQYF.

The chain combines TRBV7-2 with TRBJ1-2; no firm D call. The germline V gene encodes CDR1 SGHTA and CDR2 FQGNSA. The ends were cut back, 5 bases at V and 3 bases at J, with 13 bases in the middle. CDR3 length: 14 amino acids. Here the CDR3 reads CASSLPGIDYGYTF. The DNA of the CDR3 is TGTGCCAGCAGCCTTCCGGGGATAGACTATGGCTACACCTTC.

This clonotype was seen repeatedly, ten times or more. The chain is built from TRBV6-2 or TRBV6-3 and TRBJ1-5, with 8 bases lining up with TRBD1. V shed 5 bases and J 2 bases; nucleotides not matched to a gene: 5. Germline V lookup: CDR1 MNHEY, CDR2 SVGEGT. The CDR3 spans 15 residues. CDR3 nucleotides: TGTGCCAGCAGTGGGACAGGCTCGGGCAATCAGCCCCAGCATTTT. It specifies CASSGTGSGNQPQHF.

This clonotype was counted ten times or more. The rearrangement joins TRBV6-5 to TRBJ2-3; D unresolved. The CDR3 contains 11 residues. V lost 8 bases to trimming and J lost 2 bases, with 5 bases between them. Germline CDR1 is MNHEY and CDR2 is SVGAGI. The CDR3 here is CASGNTDTQYF. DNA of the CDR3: TGTGCCAGCGGCAACACAGATACGCAGTATTTT.

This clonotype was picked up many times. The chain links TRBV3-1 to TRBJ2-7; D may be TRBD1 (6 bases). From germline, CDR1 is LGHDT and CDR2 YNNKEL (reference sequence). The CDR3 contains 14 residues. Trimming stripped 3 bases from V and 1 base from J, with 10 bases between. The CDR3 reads CASSHQGQSYEQYF. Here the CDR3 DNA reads TGTGCCAGCAGCCACCAGGGGCAATCCTACGAGCAGTACTTC.